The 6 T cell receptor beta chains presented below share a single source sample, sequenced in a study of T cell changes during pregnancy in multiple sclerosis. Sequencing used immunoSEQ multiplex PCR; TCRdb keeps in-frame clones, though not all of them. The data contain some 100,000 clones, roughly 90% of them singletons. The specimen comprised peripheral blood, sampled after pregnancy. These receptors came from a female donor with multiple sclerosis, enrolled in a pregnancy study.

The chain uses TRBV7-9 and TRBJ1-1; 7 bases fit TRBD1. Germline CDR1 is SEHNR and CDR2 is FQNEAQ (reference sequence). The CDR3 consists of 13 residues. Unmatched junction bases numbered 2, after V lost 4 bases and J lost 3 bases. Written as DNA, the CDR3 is TGTGCCAGCAGCTATGACAGGGACACTGAAGCTTTCTTT. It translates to CASSYDRDTEAFF.

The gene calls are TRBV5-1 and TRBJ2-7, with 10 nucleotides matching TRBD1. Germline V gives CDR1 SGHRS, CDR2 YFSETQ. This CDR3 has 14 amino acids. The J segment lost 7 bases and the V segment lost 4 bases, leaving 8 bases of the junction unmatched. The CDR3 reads CASSLGTGVYEQYF. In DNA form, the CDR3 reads TGCGCCAGCAGCCTCGGGACAGGGGTGTATGAGCAGTACTTC.

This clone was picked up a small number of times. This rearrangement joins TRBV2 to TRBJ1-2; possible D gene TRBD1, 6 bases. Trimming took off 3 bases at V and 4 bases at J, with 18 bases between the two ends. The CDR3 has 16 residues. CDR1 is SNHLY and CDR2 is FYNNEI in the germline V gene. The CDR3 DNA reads TGTGCCAGCAGTGAGAGGGAACAGGGTGGCATCTATGGCTACACCTTC. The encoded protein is CASSEREQGGIYGYTF.

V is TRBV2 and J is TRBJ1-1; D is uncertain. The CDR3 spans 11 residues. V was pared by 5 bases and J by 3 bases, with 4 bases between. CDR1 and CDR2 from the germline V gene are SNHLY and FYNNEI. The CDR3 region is CASSLYTEAFF. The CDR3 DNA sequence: TGTGCCAGCAGTCTCTACACTGAAGCTTTCTTT. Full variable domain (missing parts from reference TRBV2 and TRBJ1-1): EPEVTQTPSHQVTQMGQEVILRCVPISNHLYFYWYRQILGQKVEFLVSFYNNEISEKSEIFDDQFSVERPDGSNFTLKIRSTKLEDSAMYFCASSLYTEAFFGQGTRLTVV.

Here the CDR3 reads CASSYAGYGEAFF. Written as DNA, the CDR3 is TGTGCCAGCAGTTACGCAGGGTATGGTGAAGCTTTCTTT. The V gene is TRBV6-5, the J gene TRBJ1-1; TRBD1 is a possible D gene (5 bases). This CDR3 has 13 residues. CDR1 is MNHEY and CDR2 is SVGAGI in the germline V gene. Trimming left V 2 bases short and J 7 bases short, with 11 bases between.

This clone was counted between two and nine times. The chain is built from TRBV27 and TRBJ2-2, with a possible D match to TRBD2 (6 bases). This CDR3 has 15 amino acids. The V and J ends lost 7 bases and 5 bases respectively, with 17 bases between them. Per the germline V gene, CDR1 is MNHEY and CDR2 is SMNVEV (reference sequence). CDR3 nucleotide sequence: TGTGCCAGCACTAGATTTAGCGGAGGGACCGGGGAGCTGTTTTTT. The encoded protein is CASTRFSGGTGELFF.